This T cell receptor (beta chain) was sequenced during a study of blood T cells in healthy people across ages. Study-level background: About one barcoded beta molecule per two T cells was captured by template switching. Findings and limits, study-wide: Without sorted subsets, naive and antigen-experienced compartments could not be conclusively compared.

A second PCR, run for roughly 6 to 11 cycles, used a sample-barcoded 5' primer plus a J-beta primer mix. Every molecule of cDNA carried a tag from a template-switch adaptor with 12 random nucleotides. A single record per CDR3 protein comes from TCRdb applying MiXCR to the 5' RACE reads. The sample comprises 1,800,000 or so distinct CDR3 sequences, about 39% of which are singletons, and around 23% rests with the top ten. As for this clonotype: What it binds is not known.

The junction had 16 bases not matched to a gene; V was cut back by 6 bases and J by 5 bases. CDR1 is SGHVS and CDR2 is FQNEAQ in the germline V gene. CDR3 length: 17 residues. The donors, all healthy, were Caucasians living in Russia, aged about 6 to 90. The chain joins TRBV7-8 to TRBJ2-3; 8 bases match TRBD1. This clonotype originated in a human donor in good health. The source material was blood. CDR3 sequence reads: CASRLGRVTGAQDTQYF. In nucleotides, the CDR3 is TGTGCCAGCAGACTAGGGCGTGTGACAGGGGCGCAAGATACGCAGTATTTT.